This T cell receptor beta chain was found in a study of PD-L1 blockade in urothelial cancer. Study information: Blood analysis took place 3 weeks (second dose) and 6 weeks after treatment start.

The templates were synthetic TCR analogs, and they were spiked into each PCR. Sequencing was performed with immunoSEQ multiplex PCR; in TCRdb, only in-frame clones are kept and a portion is missing. The table has 40,000 to 50,000 clones, approximately 79% seen once. The sample's time point: pretreatment peripheral blood. Patients in the study were battling locally advanced or metastatic urothelial carcinoma. Pretreatment and on-treatment blood mononuclear cell samples were taken, totaling between 1 and 8 time points per patient. The TCR was taken from a man between 65 and 85 years old with urothelial cancer. The starting material was PBMCs, obtained around atezolizumab (anti-PD-L1) treatment.

The DNA of the CDR3 is TGCGCCAGCAGCTTGGGGCTAGGGCAGGGGGGCACTGAAGCTTTCTTT. This codes for CASSLGLGQGGTEAFF. This rearrangement joins TRBV5-1 to TRBJ1-1, with TRBD1 identical over 7 bases. V trimming: 0 bases; J trimming: 4 bases; junction bases outside the gene matches: 9. The germline V gene encodes CDR1 SGHRS and CDR2 YFSETQ. The CDR3 has 16 amino acids.